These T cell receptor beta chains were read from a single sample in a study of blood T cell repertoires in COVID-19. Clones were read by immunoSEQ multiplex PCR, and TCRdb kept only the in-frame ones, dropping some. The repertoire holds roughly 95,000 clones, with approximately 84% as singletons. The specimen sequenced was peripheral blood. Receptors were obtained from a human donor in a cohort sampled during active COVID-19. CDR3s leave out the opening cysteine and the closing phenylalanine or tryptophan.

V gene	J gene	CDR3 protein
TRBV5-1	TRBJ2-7	ASLGQGSSYEQY
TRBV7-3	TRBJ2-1	ASSLTGSGMGYNEQF
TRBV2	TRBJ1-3	ASGHGDTIY
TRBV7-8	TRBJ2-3	ASSPRRGYGTQY
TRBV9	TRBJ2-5	ASSVAGTGKGKTQY
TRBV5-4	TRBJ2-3	ASSLTRGSGASTDTQY
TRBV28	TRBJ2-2	ASSSRAVLANTGELF
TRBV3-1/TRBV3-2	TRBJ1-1	ASSQQGAGVRVTEAF
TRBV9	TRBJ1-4	ASSAPGGVNEKLF
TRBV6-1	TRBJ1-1	ASSEFGHGGPNTEAF
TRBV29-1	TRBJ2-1	SVDRGQGAYEQF
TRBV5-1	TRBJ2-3	ASSLDRVADTQY
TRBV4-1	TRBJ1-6	ASSQGMAASYNSPLH
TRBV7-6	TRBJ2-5	ASSFPTSLETQY
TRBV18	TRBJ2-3	ASSPPGLAGRPTDTQY
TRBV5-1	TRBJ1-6	ASSFSGQGDSPLH
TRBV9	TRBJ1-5	ASSVDPRDQPQH
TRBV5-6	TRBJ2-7	ASSWTSYEQY
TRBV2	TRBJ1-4	ASSVRTAATNEKLF
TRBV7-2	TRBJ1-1	ASSLAGRGTEAF
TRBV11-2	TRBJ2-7	ASSLVGSSYEQY
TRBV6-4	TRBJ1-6	ASSSQGPLH
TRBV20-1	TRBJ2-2	SASRGSITGELF
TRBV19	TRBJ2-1	ASSTRAGPSYNEQF
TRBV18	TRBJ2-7	ASSPRAGGNYEQY
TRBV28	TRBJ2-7	ASRTGGIYSYEQY
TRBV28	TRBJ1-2	ASSPGQVYGYT
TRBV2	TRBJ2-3	ASGGQGATDTQY
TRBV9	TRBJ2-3	ASSANSGLAGGGSQY
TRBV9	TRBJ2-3	ASSAGTGDSTDTQY
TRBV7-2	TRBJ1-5	ASSSHPTGVNQPQH
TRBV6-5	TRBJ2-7	AGRQGTSYEQY
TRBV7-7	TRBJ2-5	ASRARGLEGETQY
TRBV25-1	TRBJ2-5	ASSEGQVGETQY
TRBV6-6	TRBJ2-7	ASSPGQTIYEQY
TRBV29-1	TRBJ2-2	SVGGNTGELF
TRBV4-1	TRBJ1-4	ASSPRDRGTTNEKLF
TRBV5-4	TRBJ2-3	ASSFLTDTQY
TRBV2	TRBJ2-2	ASRIGGPTGELF
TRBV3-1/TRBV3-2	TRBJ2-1	ASSHLLAGNEQF
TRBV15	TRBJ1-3	ATSKDRGNRAGNTIY
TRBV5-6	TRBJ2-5	ASSLAGGHGETQY
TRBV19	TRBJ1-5	ASSSLQGAGQPQH
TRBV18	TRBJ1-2	ASSPSGGVEGYT
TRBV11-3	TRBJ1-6	ASSLTSSYNSPLH
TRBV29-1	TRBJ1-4	SARDTMREKLF
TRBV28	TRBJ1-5	ASIRSRGTRSLQPQH
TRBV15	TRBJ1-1	ATSRGQGSTEAF
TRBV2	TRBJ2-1	ASKGEVVNYNEQF
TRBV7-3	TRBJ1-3	ASSRTDGNTIY
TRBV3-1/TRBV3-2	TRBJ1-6	ASSQIKGGQDNSPLH
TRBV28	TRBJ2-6	ASGQGVSGANVLT
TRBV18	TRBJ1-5	ASSNRTPNQPQH
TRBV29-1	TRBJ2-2	SVELAPGELF
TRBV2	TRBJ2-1	ASSEAVGQGRNEQF
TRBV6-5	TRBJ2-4	ASSSPQREGNIQY
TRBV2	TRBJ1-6	ASSPGRGPSYNSPLH
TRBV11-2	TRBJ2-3	ASSLVPLPGDTQY
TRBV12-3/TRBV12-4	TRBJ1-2	ASSPRSGGYT
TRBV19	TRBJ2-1	ASSIVTSGSYEQF